This is a list of T cell receptor beta chains from one sample in a study of blood T cell repertoires in COVID-19. Measured with immunoSEQ multiplex PCR; TCRdb has only the in-frame clones, and not every one. The top ten clones hold 1.5% to 2% of a sample with 150,000 or so clones, about 91% of them seen once. The specimen sequenced was peripheral blood. Every receptor here comes from a woman aged 50 to 60 with acute or convalescent COVID-19. CDR3s include the opening cysteine and the closing phenylalanine or tryptophan. The D gene is left open where the match is weak. Rows give clone size only sometimes, using once, few, many, or a class for an expanded clone.

>TRBJ2-3|TRBV7-2|-|-
CASSSMGHLSTDTQYF
TGTGCCAGCAGCTCCATGGGACACCTCAGCACAGATACGCAGTATTTT
>TRBJ2-5|TRBV2|-|-
CASSERGSYQETQYF
TGTGCCAGCAGTGAACGAGGCAGTTACCAAGAGACCCAGTACTTC
>TRBJ1-3|TRBV7-9|-|-
CASSLPQTLLSGNTIYF
TGTGCCAGCAGCTTACCCCAGACACTTCTCTCTGGAAACACCATATATTTT
>TRBJ2-3|TRBV30|few|-
CAWMKAGGLATDTQYF
TGTGCCTGGATGAAAGCCGGGGGTCTAGCCACAGATACGCAGTATTTT
>TRBJ2-7|TRBV5-6|few|-
CASSLGSDEQYF
TGTGCCAGCAGCTTAGGGAGCGACGAGCAGTACTTC
>TRBJ2-2|TRBV11-2|-|-
CASSVGGPNTGELFF
TGTGCCAGCAGCGTGGGGGGGCCGAACACCGGGGAGCTGTTTTTT
>TRBJ1-5|TRBV6-2/TRBV6-3|-|TRBD1
CASSYGSRGQYQPQHF
TGTGCCAGCAGTTACGGGAGCAGGGGACAGTATCAGCCCCAGCATTTT
>TRBJ1-2|TRBV18|-|-
CASSPNQGSLDGYTF
TGTGCCAGCTCACCAAATCAGGGGAGTTTGGATGGCTACACCTTC
>TRBJ2-3|TRBV11-3|-|TRBD2
CASSLFAGGSTDTQYF
TGTGCCAGCAGCTTATTCGCGGGAGGAAGCACAGATACGCAGTATTTT
>TRBJ2-7|TRBV30|-|-
CAWSPRAYEQYF
TGTGCCTGGAGTCCGAGGGCCTACGAGCAGTACTTC
>TRBJ2-5|TRBV7-2|-|TRBD2
CASSPRLAGGPGQETQYF
TGTGCCAGCAGCCCCCGACTAGCGGGAGGGCCGGGGCAAGAGACCCAGTACTTC
>TRBJ2-3|TRBV7-2|-|TRBD2
CASSLGAGVGTDTQYF
TGTGCCAGCAGCTTGGGAGCGGGAGTTGGCACAGATACGCAGTATTTT
>TRBJ1-4|TRBV5-5|-|-
CASSLIITNEKLFF
TGTGCCAGCAGCTTGATAATAACTAATGAAAAACTGTTTTTT
>TRBJ1-5|TRBV10-3|-|-
CAISESAGDQPQHF
TGTGCCATCAGTGAGTCAGCAGGGGATCAGCCCCAGCATTTT
>TRBJ1-1|TRBV19|-|-
CASTVSGRMNTEAFF
TGTGCCAGTACTGTGAGCGGACGGATGAACACTGAAGCTTTCTTT
>TRBJ1-5|TRBV18|-|-
CASSPGAEGPQHF
TGTGCTAGCTCACCGGGGGCTGAGGGGCCCCAGCATTTT
>TRBJ1-1|TRBV7-2|many|TRBD1
CASSLGDRLNTEAFF
TGTGCCAGCAGCTTAGGGGACAGGTTGAACACTGAAGCTTTCTTT
>TRBJ2-5|TRBV3-1/TRBV3-2|-|TRBD1
CASSQGLGGGQGEETQYF
TGTGCCAGCAGCCAAGGTCTCGGGGGTGGACAGGGAGAGGAGACCCAGTACTTC
>TRBJ2-1|TRBV2|-|-
CASSSLLASSYNEQFF
TGTGCCAGCAGTTCATTACTCGCTAGCTCCTACAATGAGCAGTTCTTC
>TRBJ2-6|TRBV3-1/TRBV3-2|-|TRBD2
CASSQDPLAGAGANVLTF
TGTGCCAGCAGCCAAGATCCACTAGCGGGAGCTGGGGCCAACGTCCTGACTTTC
>TRBJ2-7|TRBV6-2/TRBV6-3|-|-
CASSYPGDFYEQYF
TGTGCCAGCAGTTACCCCGGGGACTTCTACGAGCAGTACTTC
>TRBJ2-1|TRBV13|-|TRBD2
CASSLGLAGILDNEQFF
TGTGCCAGCAGCTTAGGTTTAGCGGGAATTTTAGACAATGAGCAGTTCTTC
>TRBJ2-3|TRBV24-1|-|TRBD2
CATSDLRSGGDTQYF
TGTGCCACCAGTGATTTGCGTAGCGGGGGAGATACGCAGTATTTT
>TRBJ1-1|TRBV7-9|-|-
CASSPGGGDGTEAFF
TGTGCCAGCAGCCCCGGGGGGGGCGACGGCACTGAAGCTTTCTTT
>TRBJ1-1|TRBV4-3|-|-
CASSQYDGLNTEAFF
TGCGCCAGCAGCCAGTATGACGGGTTGAACACTGAAGCTTTCTTT
>TRBJ2-7|TRBV6-5|once|TRBD2
CASSYSTSGDYEQYF
TGTGCCAGCAGTTACTCCACTAGCGGGGACTACGAGCAGTACTTC
>TRBJ2-7|TRBV18|-|TRBD1
CASSDGTGVLYEQYF
TGTGCCAGCTCGGACGGGACAGGGGTCCTCTACGAGCAGTACTTC
>TRBJ2-7|TRBV12-3/TRBV12-4|few|TRBD2
CASRSGTSGEQYF
TGTGCCAGCAGATCCGGGACTAGCGGCGAGCAGTACTTC
>TRBJ1-1|TRBV10-3|-|-
CAITGTQGGESFF
TGTGCCATCACCGGGACTCAAGGAGGGGAGTCTTTCTTT
>TRBJ1-5|TRBV6-8|-|TRBD1
CASSYSGTASGQPQHF
TGTGCCAGCAGTTACTCGGGGACAGCGTCGGGGCAGCCCCAGCATTTT
>TRBJ2-2|TRBV4-3|-|TRBD1
CASSQLDRATGELFF
TGCGCCAGCAGCCAGTTGGACAGGGCCACCGGGGAGCTGTTTTTT
>TRBJ2-3|TRBV24-1|-|TRBD1
CATSDPFDRGWDTQYF
TGTGCCACCAGTGACCCCTTCGACAGGGGGTGGGATACGCAGTATTTT
>TRBJ1-2|TRBV10-3|once|-
CAVLIDSKPNYGYTF
TGTGCCGTACTTATAGACAGTAAGCCTAACTATGGCTACACCTTC
>TRBJ2-3|TRBV10-3|-|-
CATLSGRDGDTQYF
TGTGCCACCCTATCAGGCAGAGATGGGGATACGCAGTATTTT
>TRBJ2-1|TRBV7-2|-|TRBD1
CASSPQSRDRNNEQFF
TGTGCCAGCAGCCCTCAGTCCCGGGACAGGAACAATGAGCAGTTCTTC
>TRBJ2-1|TRBV29-1|-|-
CSVVVAVNEQFF
TGCAGCGTTGTGGTAGCGGTCAATGAGCAGTTCTTC
>TRBJ1-1|TRBV5-8|-|TRBD1
CASSVDPGGTEAFF
TGTGCCAGCAGCGTGGACCCAGGGGGAACTGAAGCTTTCTTT
>TRBJ2-2|TRBV6-6|-|TRBD1
CASRSTGTGELFF
TGTGCCAGCAGGTCGACAGGGACCGGGGAGCTGTTTTTT
>TRBJ2-7|TRBV18|-|TRBD1
CASSGLDGQGYEQYF
TGTGCCAGCTCGGGTTTAGACGGACAGGGCTACGAGCAGTACTTC
>TRBJ1-1|TRBV19|-|TRBD1
CASSILPGQANTEAFF
TGTGCCAGTAGTATCCTCCCGGGACAGGCGAACACTGAAGCTTTCTTT
>TRBJ2-5|TRBV9|once|-
CASSVGGTQQETQYF
TGTGCCAGCAGCGTAGGGGGGACTCAACAAGAGACCCAGTACTTC
>TRBJ2-3|TRBV18|-|-
CASSRERVFTDTQYF
TGTGCCAGCTCACGTGAGCGGGTGTTCACAGATACGCAGTATTTT